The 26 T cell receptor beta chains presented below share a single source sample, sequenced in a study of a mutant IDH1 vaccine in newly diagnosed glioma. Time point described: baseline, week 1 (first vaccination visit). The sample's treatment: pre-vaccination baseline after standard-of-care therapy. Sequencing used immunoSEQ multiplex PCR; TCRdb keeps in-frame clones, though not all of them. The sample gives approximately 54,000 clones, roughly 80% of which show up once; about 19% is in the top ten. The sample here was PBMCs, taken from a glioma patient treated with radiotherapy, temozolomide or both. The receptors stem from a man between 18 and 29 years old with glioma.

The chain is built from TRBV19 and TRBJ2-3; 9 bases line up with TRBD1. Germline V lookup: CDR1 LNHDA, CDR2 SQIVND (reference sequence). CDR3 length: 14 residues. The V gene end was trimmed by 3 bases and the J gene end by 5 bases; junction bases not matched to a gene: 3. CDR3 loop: CASSIWTGEDTQYF. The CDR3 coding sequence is TGTGCCAGTAGTATCTGGACAGGGGAAGATACGCAGTATTTT.

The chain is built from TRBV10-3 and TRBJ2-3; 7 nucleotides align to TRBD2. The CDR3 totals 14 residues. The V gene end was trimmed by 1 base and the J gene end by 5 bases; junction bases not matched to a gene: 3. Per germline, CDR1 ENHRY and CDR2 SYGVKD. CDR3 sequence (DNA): TGTGCCATCAGTGAGTTGCTAGCGGTAGATACGCAGTATTTT. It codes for CAISELLAVDTQYF.

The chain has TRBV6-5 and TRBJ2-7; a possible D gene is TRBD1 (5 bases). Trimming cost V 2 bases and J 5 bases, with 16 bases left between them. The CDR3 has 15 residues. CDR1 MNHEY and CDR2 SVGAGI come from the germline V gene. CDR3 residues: CASSYGAGAVDEQYF. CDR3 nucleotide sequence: TGTGCCAGCAGTTACGGGGCAGGCGCTGTGGACGAGCAGTACTTC.

In nucleotides, the CDR3 is TGCGCCAGCAGCTCTCTGACAGGTAGTACCACTGAAGCTTTCTTT. Protein product: CASSSLTGSTTEAFF. J is TRBJ1-1 and V is TRBV5-1, with D possibly matching TRBD1 (6 bases). The V end lost 3 bases, the J end lost 4 bases, and 16 bases lay between the germline ends. The CDR3 runs to 15 residues. CDR1 is SGHRS, CDR2 YFSETQ, per germline.

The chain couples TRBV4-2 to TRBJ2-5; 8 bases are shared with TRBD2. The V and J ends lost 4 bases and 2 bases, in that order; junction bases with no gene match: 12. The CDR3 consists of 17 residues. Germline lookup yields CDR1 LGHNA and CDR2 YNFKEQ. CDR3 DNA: TGTGCCAGCAGCCGCGTTATCACGGCTAGCGGGCAAGAGACCCAGTACTTC. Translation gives CASSRVITASGQETQYF.

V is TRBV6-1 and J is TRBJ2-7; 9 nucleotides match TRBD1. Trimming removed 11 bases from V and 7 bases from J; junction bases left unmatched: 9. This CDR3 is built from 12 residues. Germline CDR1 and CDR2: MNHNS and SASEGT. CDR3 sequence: CASRDRVREQYF. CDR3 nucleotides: TGTGCCTCCCGGGACAGGGTGCGAGAGCAGTACTTC.

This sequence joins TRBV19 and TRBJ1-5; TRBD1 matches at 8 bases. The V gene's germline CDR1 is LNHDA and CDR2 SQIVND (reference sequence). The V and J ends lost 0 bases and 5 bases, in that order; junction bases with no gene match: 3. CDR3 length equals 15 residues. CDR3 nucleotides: TGTGCCAGTAGTATAGACGGACAGGGCCATCAGCCCCAGCATTTT. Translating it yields CASSIDGQGHQPQHF. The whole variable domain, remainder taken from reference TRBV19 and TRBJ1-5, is DGGITQSPKYLFRKEGQNVTLSCEQNLNHDAMYWYRQDPGQGLRLIYYSQIVNDFQKGDIAEGYSVSREKKESFPLTVTSAQKNPTAFYLCASSIDGQGHQPQHFGDGTRLSIL.

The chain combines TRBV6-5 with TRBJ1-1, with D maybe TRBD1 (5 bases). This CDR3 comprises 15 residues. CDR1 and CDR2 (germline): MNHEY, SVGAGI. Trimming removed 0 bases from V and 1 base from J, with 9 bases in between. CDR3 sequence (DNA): TGTGCCAGCAGTTACTCGACGGGACCGAACACTGAAGCTTTCTTT. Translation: CASSYSTGPNTEAFF.

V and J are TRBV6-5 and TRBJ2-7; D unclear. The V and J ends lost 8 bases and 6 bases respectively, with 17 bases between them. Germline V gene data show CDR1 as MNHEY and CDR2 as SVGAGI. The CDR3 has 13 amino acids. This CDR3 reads CASSAVLGFEQYF. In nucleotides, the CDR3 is TGTGCCAGCTCTGCCGTGTTGGGGTTCGAGCAGTACTTC.

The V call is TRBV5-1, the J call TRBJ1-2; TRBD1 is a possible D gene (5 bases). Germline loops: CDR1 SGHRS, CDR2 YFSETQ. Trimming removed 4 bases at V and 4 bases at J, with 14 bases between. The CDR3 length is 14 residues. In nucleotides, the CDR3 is TGCGCCAGCAGCCCTTCCAGGGCTTCCTATGGCTACACCTTC. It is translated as CASSPSRASYGYTF.

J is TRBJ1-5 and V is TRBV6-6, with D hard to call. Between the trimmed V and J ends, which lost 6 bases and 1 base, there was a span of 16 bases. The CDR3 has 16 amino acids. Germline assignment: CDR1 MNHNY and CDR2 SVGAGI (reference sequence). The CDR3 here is CASRHWEAASNQPQHF. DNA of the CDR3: TGTGCCAGCAGACATTGGGAAGCGGCGAGCAATCAGCCCCAGCATTTT.

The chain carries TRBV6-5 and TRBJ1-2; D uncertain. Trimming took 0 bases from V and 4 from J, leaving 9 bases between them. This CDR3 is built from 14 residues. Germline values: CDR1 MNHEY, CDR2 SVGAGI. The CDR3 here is CASSYSGQLYGYTF. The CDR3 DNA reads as TGTGCCAGCAGTTACTCCGGGCAGCTCTATGGCTACACCTTC.

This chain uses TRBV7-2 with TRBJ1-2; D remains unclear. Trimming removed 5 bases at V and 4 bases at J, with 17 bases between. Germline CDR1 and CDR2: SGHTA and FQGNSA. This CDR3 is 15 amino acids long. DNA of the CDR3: TGTGCCAGCAGCCCTGTCCCCGGCGGCAGCTATGGCTACACCTTC. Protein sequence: CASSPVPGGSYGYTF.

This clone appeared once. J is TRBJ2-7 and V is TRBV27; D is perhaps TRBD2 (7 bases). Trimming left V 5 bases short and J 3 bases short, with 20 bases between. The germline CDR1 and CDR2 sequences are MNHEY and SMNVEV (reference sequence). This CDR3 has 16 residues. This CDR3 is CASSPLSEGGIYEQYF. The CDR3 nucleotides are TGTGCCAGCAGTCCTCTTAGCGAGGGGGGGATCTACGAGCAGTACTTC.

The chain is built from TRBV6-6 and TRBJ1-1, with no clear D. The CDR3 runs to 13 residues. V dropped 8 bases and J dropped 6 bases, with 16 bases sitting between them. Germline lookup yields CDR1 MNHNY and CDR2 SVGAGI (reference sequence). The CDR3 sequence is CASLGGGRAEAFF. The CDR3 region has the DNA TGTGCCAGCCTAGGAGGCGGGAGGGCTGAAGCTTTCTTT.

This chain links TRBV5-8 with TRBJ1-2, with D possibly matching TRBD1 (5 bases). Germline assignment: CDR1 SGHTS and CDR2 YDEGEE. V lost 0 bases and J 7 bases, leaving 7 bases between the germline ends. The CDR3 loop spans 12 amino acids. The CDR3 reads CASSLGGTGYTF. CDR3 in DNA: TGTGCCAGCAGCTTGGGGGGGACTGGCTACACCTTC.

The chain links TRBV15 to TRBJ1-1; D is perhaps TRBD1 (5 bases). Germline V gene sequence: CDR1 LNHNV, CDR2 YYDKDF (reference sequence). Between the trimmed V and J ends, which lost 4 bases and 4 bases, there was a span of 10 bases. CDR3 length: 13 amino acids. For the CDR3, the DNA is TGTGCCACCAGCATACAGGTTGGCACTGAAGCTTTCTTT. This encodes CATSIQVGTEAFF.

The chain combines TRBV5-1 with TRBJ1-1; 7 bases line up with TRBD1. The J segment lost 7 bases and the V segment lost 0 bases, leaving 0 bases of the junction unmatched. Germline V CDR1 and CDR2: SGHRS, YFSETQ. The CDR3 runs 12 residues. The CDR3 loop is CASSLGDSEAFF. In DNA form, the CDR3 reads TGCGCCAGCAGCTTGGGGGACAGTGAAGCTTTCTTT.

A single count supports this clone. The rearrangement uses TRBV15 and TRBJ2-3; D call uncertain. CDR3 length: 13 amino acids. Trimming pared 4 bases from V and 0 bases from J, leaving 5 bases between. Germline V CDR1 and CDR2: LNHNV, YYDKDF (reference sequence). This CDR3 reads CATSKDSTDTQYF. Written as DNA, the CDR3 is TGTGCCACCAGCAAGGACAGCACAGATACGCAGTATTTT. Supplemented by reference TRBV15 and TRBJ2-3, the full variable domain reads DAMVIQNPRYQVTQFGKPVTLSCSQTLNHNVMYWYQQKSSQAPKLLFHYYDKDFNNEADTPDNFQSRRPNTSFCFLDIRSPGLGDTAMYLCATSKDSTDTQYFGPGTRLTVL.

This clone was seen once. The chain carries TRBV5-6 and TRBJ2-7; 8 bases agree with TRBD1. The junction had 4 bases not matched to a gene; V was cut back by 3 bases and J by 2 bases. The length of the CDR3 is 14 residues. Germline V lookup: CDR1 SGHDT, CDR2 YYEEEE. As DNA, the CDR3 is TGTGCCAGCAGCTCAGAGGACAGGGCCTACGAGCAGTACTTC. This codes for CASSSEDRAYEQYF.

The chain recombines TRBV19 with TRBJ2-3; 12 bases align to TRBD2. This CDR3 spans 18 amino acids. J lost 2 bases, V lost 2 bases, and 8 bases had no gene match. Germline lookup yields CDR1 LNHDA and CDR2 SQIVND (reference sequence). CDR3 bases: TGTGCCAGTAGTATACGCCTAGCGGGGGGGCGGGTCACAGATACGCAGTATTTT. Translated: CASSIRLAGGRVTDTQYF. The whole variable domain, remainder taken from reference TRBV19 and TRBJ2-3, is DGGITQSPKYLFRKEGQNVTLSCEQNLNHDAMYWYRQDPGQGLRLIYYSQIVNDFQKGDIAEGYSVSREKKESFPLTVTSAQKNPTAFYLCASSIRLAGGRVTDTQYFGPGTRLTVL.

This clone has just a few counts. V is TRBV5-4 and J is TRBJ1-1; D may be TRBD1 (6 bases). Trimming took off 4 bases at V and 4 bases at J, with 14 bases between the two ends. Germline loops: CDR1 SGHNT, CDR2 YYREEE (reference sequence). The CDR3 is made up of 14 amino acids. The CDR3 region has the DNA TGTGCCAGCAGCACCGACAGGAGCATCACTGAAGCTTTCTTT. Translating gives CASSTDRSITEAFF.

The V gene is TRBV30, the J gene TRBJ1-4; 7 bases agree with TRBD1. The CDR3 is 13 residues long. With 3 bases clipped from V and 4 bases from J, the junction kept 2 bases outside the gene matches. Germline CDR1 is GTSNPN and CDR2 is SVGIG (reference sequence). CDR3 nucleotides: TGTGCCTGGAGCGGACAGGTTAATGAAAAACTGTTTTTT. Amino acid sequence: CAWSGQVNEKLFF.

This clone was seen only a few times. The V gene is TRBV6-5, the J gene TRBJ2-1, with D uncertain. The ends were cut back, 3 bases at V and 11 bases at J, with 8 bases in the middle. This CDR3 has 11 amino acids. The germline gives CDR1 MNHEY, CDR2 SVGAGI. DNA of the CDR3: TGTGCCAGCAGTTATGCGGATCAGCAGTTCTTC. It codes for CASSYADQQFF.

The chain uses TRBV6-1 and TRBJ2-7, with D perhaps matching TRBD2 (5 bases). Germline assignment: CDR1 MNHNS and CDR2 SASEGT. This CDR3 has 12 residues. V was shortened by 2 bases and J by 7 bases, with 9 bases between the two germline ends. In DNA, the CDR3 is TGTGCCAGCAGTGAAAAGGGAGTAGAGCAGTACTTC. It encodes CASSEKGVEQYF.

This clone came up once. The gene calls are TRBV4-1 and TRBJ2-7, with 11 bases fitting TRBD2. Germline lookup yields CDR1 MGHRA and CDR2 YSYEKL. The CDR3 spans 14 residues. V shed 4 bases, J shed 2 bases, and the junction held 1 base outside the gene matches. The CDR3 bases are TGCGCCAGCAGCCGGGGACTAGCGGCCTACGAGCAGTACTTC. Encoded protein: CASSRGLAAYEQYF.